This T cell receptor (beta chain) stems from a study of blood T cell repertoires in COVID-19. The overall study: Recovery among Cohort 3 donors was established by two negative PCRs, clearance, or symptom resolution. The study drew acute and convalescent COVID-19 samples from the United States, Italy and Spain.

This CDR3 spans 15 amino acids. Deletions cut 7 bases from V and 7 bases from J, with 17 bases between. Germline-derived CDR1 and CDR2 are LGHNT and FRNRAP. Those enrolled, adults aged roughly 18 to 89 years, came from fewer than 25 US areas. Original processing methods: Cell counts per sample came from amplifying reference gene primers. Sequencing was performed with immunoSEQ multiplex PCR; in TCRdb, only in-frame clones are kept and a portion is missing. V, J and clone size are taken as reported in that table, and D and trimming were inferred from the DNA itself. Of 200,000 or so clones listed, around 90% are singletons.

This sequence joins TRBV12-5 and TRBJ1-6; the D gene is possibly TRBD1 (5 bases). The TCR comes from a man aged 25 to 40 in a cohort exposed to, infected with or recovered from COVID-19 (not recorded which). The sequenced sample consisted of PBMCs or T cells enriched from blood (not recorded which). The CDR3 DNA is TGTGCTAGTGTTACGAGTGGCAGGGCCAATTCACCCCTCCACTTT. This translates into CASVTSGRANSPLHF.